What follows are 27 T cell receptor beta chains derived from one specimen sequenced in a study of shared clonotypes between healthy human individuals. Some clones are missing from TCRdb's copy, which holds only in-frame ones; the method was immunoSEQ multiplex PCR. In the table there are roughly 1 million clones, about 80% of which are singletons. The sequenced sample was memory CD4+ T cells from PBMCs. Noted subset: CD45RA-negative fraction. These receptors originate from a man younger than 35 in good health. Some clones in this sample may be carry-over from other donors' samples.

The chain combines TRBV7-3 with TRBJ1-2; 7 bases map to TRBD1. The J segment lost 8 bases and the V segment lost 5 bases, leaving 8 bases of the junction unmatched. Germline lookup yields CDR1 SGHTA and CDR2 FQGTGA. This CDR3 region has 13 residues. DNA for the CDR3: TGTGCCAGCAGCCGAAGACAGGGCTTGGGCTACACCTTC. Translation: CASSRRQGLGYTF.

This sequence joins TRBV5-4 and TRBJ2-1; TRBD2 might be the D (5 bases). V was pared by 2 bases and J by 11 bases, with 11 bases between. CDR3 length equals 12 residues. The germline CDR1 and CDR2 sequences are SGHNT and YYREEE (reference sequence). CDR3 in amino acids: CASSFSGNQQFF. DNA of the CDR3: TGTGCCAGCAGCTTTTCCGGGAATCAGCAGTTCTTC. The full variable domain, in which reference TRBV5-4 and TRBJ2-1 provide the parts outside the CDR3, is ETGVTQSPTHLIKTRGQQVTLRCSSQSGHNTVSWYQQALGQGPQFIFQYYREEENGRGNFPPRFSGLQFPNYSSELNVNALELDDSALYLCASSFSGNQQFFGPGTRLTVL.

The chain is built from TRBV7-9 and TRBJ1-3; D remains unclear. The CDR3 is made up of 15 amino acids. The germline V gene encodes CDR1 SEHNR and CDR2 FQNEAQ (reference sequence). Trimming removed 7 bases from V and 3 bases from J, with 16 bases in between. In DNA, the CDR3 is TGTGCCAGCACCCAGTCCCCCGGGATTGGAAACACCATATATTTT. This codes for CASTQSPGIGNTIYF. Full variable domain (rest looked up from reference TRBV7-9 and TRBJ1-3): DTGVSQNPRHKITKRGQNVTFRCDPISEHNRLYWYRQTLGQGPEFLTYFQNEAQLEKSRLLSDRFSAERPKGSFSTLEIQRTEQGDSAMYLCASTQSPGIGNTIYFGEGSWLTVV.

CDR3 DNA sequence: TGTGCCATCAGTGATCACTTAGCGGGAACAGATACGCAGTATTTT. This gives the protein CAISDHLAGTDTQYF. The V and J genes are TRBV10-3 and TRBJ2-3; 8 bases agree with TRBD2. Germline V CDR1 and CDR2: ENHRY, SYGVKD. The CDR3 has 15 amino acids. J gave up 3 bases and V 3 bases, and 5 bases lay outside the gene matches.

The gene calls are TRBV9 and TRBJ1-3, with a weak D call TRBD1 (5 bases). Between the trimmed V and J ends, which lost 4 bases and 7 bases, there was a span of 12 bases. Germline V lookup: CDR1 SGDLS, CDR2 YYNGEE. The CDR3 loop spans 13 amino acids. CDR3 loop: CASSRGETNTIYF. As DNA, the CDR3 is TGTGCCAGCAGCCGGGGCGAAACGAACACCATATATTTT.

This CDR3 is CASSTYYEQYF. CDR3 DNA sequence: TGTGCCAGCAGTACCTATTACGAGCAGTACTTC. The chain uses TRBV28 and TRBJ2-7, with unresolved D. This CDR3 spans 11 amino acids. CDR1 is MDHEN, CDR2 SYDVKM, per germline. V gave up 5 bases and J gave up 4 bases, with 6 bases separating them.

The count of this clone is one. J is TRBJ2-6 and V is TRBV7-2; D gene uncertain. V was cut by 1 base and J by 2 bases, with 9 bases left in between. The CDR3 totals 16 residues. From germline, CDR1 is SGHTA and CDR2 FQGNSA. CDR3 loop: CASSLGLTTGANVLTF. The CDR3 DNA follows: TGTGCCAGCAGCTTAGGGCTTACTACTGGGGCCAACGTCCTGACTTTC.

The chain joins TRBV10-3 to TRBJ2-3; D might be TRBD1 or TRBD2, each matching 7 bases. V was shortened by 5 bases and J by 4 bases, with 16 bases between the two germline ends. Looked up from germline, CDR1 is ENHRY and CDR2 is SYGVKD. CDR3 length equals 15 residues. The CDR3 bases are TGTGCCATCAGTTTTACAGGGGCGGGAGCAGATACGCAGTATTTT. The encoded protein is CAISFTGAGADTQYF.

The chain couples TRBV7-7 to TRBJ2-3; D is tentatively TRBD1 or TRBD2 (5 bases each). The V gene's germline CDR1 is SSHAT and CDR2 FNYEAQ (reference sequence). The CDR3 is 18 amino acids. Deletions cut 4 bases from V and 0 bases from J, with 20 bases between. CDR3 residues: CASSSRPWDPASTDTQYF. For the CDR3, the DNA is TGTGCCAGCAGCTCAAGGCCTTGGGACCCAGCTAGCACAGATACGCAGTATTTT.

This rearrangement joins TRBV19 to TRBJ2-3; 7 nucleotides line up with TRBD2. CDR1 is LNHDA and CDR2 is SQIVND in the germline V gene (reference sequence). The V and J ends lost 1 base and 5 bases, in that order; junction bases with no gene match: 6. The CDR3 runs 15 residues. CDR3 in DNA: TGTGCCAGTAGTATAGGTCTAGCGGAGGTAGATACGCAGTATTTT. It yields the protein CASSIGLAEVDTQYF.

This chain uses TRBV15 with TRBJ2-3; 10 nucleotides match TRBD2. The CDR3 contains 16 residues. V was pared by 2 bases and J by 0 bases, with 2 bases of the junction left unmatched. The germline V gene encodes CDR1 LNHNV and CDR2 YYDKDF (reference sequence). The CDR3 DNA is TGTGCCACCAGCAGACTAGCGGGAGATAGCACAGATACGCAGTATTTT. Protein sequence: CATSRLAGDSTDTQYF.

The chain is built from TRBV5-1 and TRBJ2-2; unclear D gene. This CDR3 comprises 12 residues. Germline CDR1 is SGHRS and CDR2 is YFSETQ. Trimming pared 0 bases from V and 7 bases from J, leaving 4 bases between. The CDR3 protein is CASSLVNGELFF. As DNA, the CDR3 is TGCGCCAGCAGCTTGGTGAACGGGGAGCTGTTTTTT. Full variable domain (remainder filled in from reference TRBV5-1 and TRBJ2-2): KAGVTQTPRYLIKTRGQQVTLSCSPISGHRSVSWYQQTPGQGLQFLFEYFSETQRNKGNFPGRFSGRQFSNSRSEMNVSTLELGDSALYLCASSLVNGELFFGEGSRLTVL.

The rearrangement uses TRBV18 and TRBJ1-5; weak D call: TRBD1 (6 bases). V was trimmed by 3 bases and J by 1 base, leaving 16 bases between them. CDR1 and CDR2 (germline): KGHSH, LQKENI. There are 17 residues in the CDR3. CDR3 amino acids: CASSPANSQGSNQPQHF. Written as DNA, the CDR3 is TGTGCCAGCTCACCCGCAAATTCTCAGGGGAGCAATCAGCCCCAGCATTTT.

The count of this clone is one. The chain uses TRBV11-2 and TRBJ2-1; D perhaps matches TRBD1 (5 bases). Trimming pared 1 base from V and 5 bases from J, leaving 9 bases between. The germline V gene encodes CDR1 SGHAT and CDR2 FQNNGV. The CDR3 consists of 14 residues. Here the CDR3 reads CASSLGQGDNEQFF. CDR3 nucleotide sequence: TGTGCCAGCAGCTTAGGCCAGGGCGACAATGAGCAGTTCTTC.

The chain has TRBV30 and TRBJ1-6, with TRBD1 matching 9 bases. This CDR3 contains 15 residues. Germline trimming cut 2 bases from V and 8 bases from J; bases unmatched to any gene: 7. Germline-derived CDR1 and CDR2 are GTSNPN and SVGIG (reference sequence). CDR3: CAWSPKDRGDSPLHF. CDR3 bases: TGTGCCTGGAGTCCCAAGGACAGGGGTGATTCACCCCTCCACTTT.

The chain's CDR3 is CASSIGQGNTGELFF. The CDR3 region has the DNA TGTGCCAGCAGCATCGGACAGGGGAACACCGGGGAGCTGTTTTTT. V gene TRBV9 combines with J gene TRBJ2-2; 8 positions agree with TRBD1. This CDR3 comprises 15 residues. Germline CDR1 reads SGDLS; CDR2 reads YYNGEE. V dropped 4 bases and J dropped 1; count of bases not matched to a gene: 3.

Many counts were recorded for this clone. This rearrangement joins TRBV15 to TRBJ2-1, with 9 bases that match TRBD2. This CDR3 spans 16 amino acids. Germline V gene data show CDR1 as LNHNV and CDR2 as YYDKDF (reference sequence). V lost 0 bases, J lost 8 bases, and 8 bases stayed unmatched. The CDR3 reads CATSRDTGLAIDEQFF. The CDR3 nucleotides are TGTGCCACCAGCAGAGATACGGGACTAGCTATCGATGAGCAGTTCTTC.

This clone was seen only a few times. The V gene is TRBV12-5, the J gene TRBJ1-5, with D unresolved. The CDR3 is made up of 11 amino acids. Germline CDR1 LGHNT, CDR2 FRNRAP. V was cut by 6 bases and J by 8 bases, with 8 bases left in between. The CDR3 coding sequence is TGTGCTAGTGGACACAACGAGCCCCAGCATTTT. Its protein is CASGHNEPQHF.

A few counts support this clone. The chain recombines TRBV5-1 with TRBJ2-1, with 7 bases identical to TRBD2. From germline, CDR1 is SGHRS and CDR2 YFSETQ. With 6 bases clipped from V and 7 bases from J, the junction kept 7 bases outside the gene matches. CDR3 length: 13 amino acids. CDR3 in DNA: TGCGCCAGCATGGGCGGGAGAGGGAATGAGCAGTTCTTC. Its protein product is CASMGGRGNEQFF.

The rearrangement joins TRBV19 to TRBJ1-4; 9 nucleotides line up with TRBD1. Germline V gives CDR1 LNHDA, CDR2 SQIVND (reference sequence). V dropped 4 bases and J dropped 6; count of bases not matched to a gene: 9. CDR3 size: 16 residues. CDR3 in DNA: TGTGCCAGTAGTACGACTCCCGGGACAGGGTATGAAAAACTGTTTTTT. It encodes CASSTTPGTGYEKLFF.

V gene TRBV30 combines with J gene TRBJ2-5, with 14 bases identical to TRBD2. From germline, CDR1 is GTSNPN and CDR2 SVGIG (reference sequence). There are 16 residues in the CDR3. V gave up 4 bases and J gave up 4 bases; unmatched junction bases: 8. DNA for the CDR3: TGTGCCTGGACTTACGGGACTAGCGGGAGCGGAGAGACCCAGTACTTC. This gives the protein CAWTYGTSGSGETQYF.

This chain uses TRBV6-1 with TRBJ2-1; D is perhaps TRBD2 (5 bases). The CDR3 contains 15 residues. Trimming left V 6 bases short and J 4 bases short, with 16 bases between. The germline V gene has CDR1 MNHNS and CDR2 SASEGT. The CDR3 region has the DNA TGTGCCAGCAGCCGGAGGAGGCCTACTTACAATGAGCAGTTCTTC. This translates into CASSRRRPTYNEQFF.

A remark on this clone: A read error may be the cause here, since a much bigger clone is one base away. V is TRBV4-2 and J is TRBJ2-3; 9 bases map to TRBD2. CDR3 length: 15 amino acids. The germline gives CDR1 LGHNA, CDR2 YNFKEQ. Trimming took 1 base from V and 1 from J; bases not matched to a gene: 0. This CDR3 is CASSQVAGGTDTQYF. The CDR3 nucleotides read TGTGCCAGCAGCCAAGTAGCGGGAGGCACAGATACGCAGTATTTT.

There are a few counts of this clone. The CDR3 reads CASSLVGGLNNEQFF. The CDR3 DNA follows: TGTGCCAGCAGTTTAGTGGGAGGGCTCAACAATGAGCAGTTCTTC. The chain couples TRBV28 to TRBJ2-1; 7 bases agree with TRBD2. The CDR3 contains 15 residues. Germline assignment: CDR1 MDHEN and CDR2 SYDVKM. V gave up 2 bases and J gave up 5 bases; unmatched junction bases: 6.

A note on this clone: This same CDR3 is encoded by further DNA sequences in the sample. The chain couples TRBV5-4 to TRBJ2-2; D is tentatively TRBD1 or TRBD2 (5 bases each). The germline V and J ends were trimmed by 0 bases and 5 bases, with 8 bases remaining between them. The CDR3 has 14 amino acids. Germline-derived CDR1 and CDR2 are SGHNT and YYREEE (reference sequence). CDR3 DNA sequence: TGTGCCAGCAGCTTGGGTGGGGGAACCGGGGAGCTGTTTTTT. As protein: CASSLGGGTGELFF.

This chain joins TRBV4-2 and TRBJ1-4; the D gene is possibly TRBD1 (6 bases). Germline CDR1 LGHNA, CDR2 YNFKEQ. Trimming removed 4 bases from V and 7 bases from J, with 22 bases in between. The CDR3 runs to 17 residues. CDR3 DNA: TGTGCCAGCAGCCCATTAGGGGGTCCGGCTCGGGTTGAAAAACTGTTTTTT. This sequence encodes CASSPLGGPARVEKLFF.

Comments on this clone: At the DNA level, this CDR3 is encoded by other sequences in the same sample as well. This rearrangement joins TRBV6-1 to TRBJ1-1, with D possibly being TRBD1 (5 bases). The V gene's germline CDR1 is MNHNS and CDR2 SASEGT. The CDR3 consists of 13 residues. Trimming removed 3 bases from V and 2 bases from J, with 7 bases in between. In DNA form, the CDR3 reads TGTGCCAGCAGTGATAGGGGAAACACTGAAGCTTTCTTT. Translation gives CASSDRGNTEAFF.